These 9 T cell receptor beta chains share one sample of origin, sequenced in a study of PD-L1 blockade in urothelial cancer (dated by TCRdb to the late 2010s). The time point label here, explained by the study, means: peripheral blood 6 weeks after treatment start. Library method: the immunoSEQ multiplex PCR assay. In TCRdb, the immuneACCESS table is reduced to in-frame sequences with V and J assigned. These tables do not hold every clone; where another copy was compared, an unresolved V gene accounts for under half, and the others remain unexplained. Here the sample has around 110,000 clones; 85% to 95% occur a single time. Together, the top ten hold less than 5% of the sample. The starting material was PBMCs, obtained around atezolizumab (anti-PD-L1) treatment. These receptors were obtained from a man in his sixties with urothelial cancer.

The chain carries TRBV5-4 and TRBJ2-5, with 14 nucleotides matching TRBD2. Germline V gene sequence: CDR1 SGHNT, CDR2 YYREEE (reference sequence). V shed 4 bases, J shed 3 bases, and the junction held 2 bases outside the gene matches. This CDR3 comprises 15 residues. CDR3 sequence (DNA): TGTGCCAGCAGCAAGACTAGCGGGGGGGAAGAGACCCAGTACTTC. Amino acids: CASSKTSGGEETQYF.

The chain's CDR3 is CASSQAVYNSPLHF. The CDR3 DNA is TGCGCCAGCAGCCAAGCCGTCTATAATTCACCCCTCCACTTT. The J gene is TRBJ1-6, the V gene TRBV4-3; no clear D gene. V lost 1 base and J 3 bases, leaving 4 bases between the germline ends. The CDR3 totals 14 residues. Germline V gene data show CDR1 as LGHNA and CDR2 as YSLEER.

J is TRBJ1-2 and V is TRBV18; 8 bases are shared with TRBD1. V was pared by 0 bases and J by 7 bases, with 7 bases of the junction left unmatched. This CDR3 has 15 residues. Germline assignment: CDR1 KGHSH and CDR2 LQKENI. DNA of the CDR3: TGTGCCAGCTCACCACCAGGCGGACAGGGAGGTGGCTACACCTTC. The encoded protein is CASSPPGGQGGGYTF.

This clone was counted once. The chain couples TRBV5-1 to TRBJ2-7, with D possibly being TRBD2 (6 bases). CDR3 size: 14 residues. With 4 bases removed from V and 1 base from J, the gap between germline ends came to 12 bases. Per germline, CDR1 SGHRS and CDR2 YFSETQ. The CDR3 loop reads CASSPRTTSYEQYF. The CDR3 DNA is TGCGCCAGCAGCCCTCGGACTACTTCCTACGAGCAGTACTTC.

The chain is built from TRBV11-2 and TRBJ2-3; tentatively, D is TRBD2 (5 bases). With 2 bases removed from V and 3 bases from J, the gap between germline ends came to 12 bases. CDR1 is SGHAT, CDR2 FQNNGV, per germline. The CDR3 spans 15 residues. The CDR3 reads CASSLQGWETDTQYF. CDR3 DNA: TGTGCCAGCAGCTTACAAGGGTGGGAGACAGATACGCAGTATTTT. The complete variable domain, with remaining parts taken from reference TRBV11-2 and TRBJ2-3, reads EAGVAQSPRYKIIEKRQSVAFWCNPISGHATLYWYQQILGQGPKLLIQFQNNGVVDDSQLPKDRFSAERLKGVDSTLKIQPAKLEDSAVYLCASSLQGWETDTQYFGPGTRLTVL.

CDR3 bases: TGCAGCGTTGGGACTAGCGGGATATTCTACGAGCAGTACTTC. Amino acid sequence: CSVGTSGIFYEQYF. The V gene is TRBV29-1, the J gene TRBJ2-7, with 12 bases aligning to TRBD2. Germline V gene lookup returns CDR1 SQVTM and CDR2 ANQGSEA. This CDR3 spans 14 amino acids. V was pared by 4 bases and J by 3 bases, with 4 bases of the junction left unmatched.

The rearrangement uses TRBV30 and TRBJ1-1, with a weak D call TRBD1 (6 bases). The germline V gene has CDR1 GTSNPN and CDR2 SVGIG (reference sequence). V was cut by 2 bases and J by 5 bases, with 6 bases left in between. The CDR3 totals 11 residues. CDR3 sequence (DNA): TGTGCCTGGAGTAGGGGGACTGAAGCTTTCTTT. It encodes CAWSRGTEAFF. Supplemented by reference TRBV30 and TRBJ1-1, the full variable domain reads SQTIHQWPATLVQPVGSPLSLECTVEGTSNPNLYWYRQAAGRGLQLLFYSVGIGQISSEVPQNLSASRPQDRQFILSSKKLLLSDSGFYLCAWSRGTEAFFGQGTRLTVV.

This chain joins TRBV6-4 and TRBJ2-7; TRBD2 agrees at 9 bases. Germline CDR1 and CDR2: MRHNA and SNTAGT. The CDR3 has 15 residues. The CDR3 here is CADEASGTSSYEQYF. The CDR3 DNA sequence: TGTGCAGACGAGGCTAGCGGGACCAGTAGTTACGAGCAGTACTTC.

This rearrangement joins TRBV6-1 to TRBJ2-7, with 8 bases identical to TRBD1. V was clipped by 6 bases and J by 3 bases; unmatched bases: 1. Germline assignment: CDR1 MNHNS and CDR2 SASEGT. The CDR3 is 12 residues long. Here the CDR3 DNA reads TGTGCCAGCAGACAGGGGGGCTACGAGCAGTACTTC. Encoded protein: CASRQGGYEQYF.